A selection of T cell receptor beta chains follows, all from one sample in a study of control samples from healthy donors and cancer patients. Clones were read by immunoSEQ multiplex PCR, and TCRdb kept only the in-frame ones, dropping some. The sample includes around 53,000 clones, 70% to 90% of them seen just once. The specimen was PBMCs. The receptors originated from a woman aged 45-59 years with lung cancer. CDR3s include the opening cysteine and the closing phenylalanine or tryptophan. The D gene is left open where the match is weak. Some rows have no size entry. The others give once, few or many, or a class for an expanded clone.

cdr3_aa: CASSPISGNQPQHF
cdr3_nt: TGTGCCAGCAGCCCCATTAGCGGTAATCAGCCCCAGCATTTT
clone_size: NA
v_call: TRBV27
d_call: NA
j_call: TRBJ1-5

cdr3_aa: CASSQDRYQPQHF
cdr3_nt: TGCGCCAGCAGCCAAGACAGATATCAGCCCCAGCATTTT
clone_size: NA
v_call: TRBV4-3
d_call: NA
j_call: TRBJ1-5

cdr3_aa: CASSWDRDRDTEAFF
cdr3_nt: TGTGCCAGCAGCTGGGACAGGGACCGGGACACTGAAGCTTTCTTT
clone_size: once
v_call: TRBV5-4
d_call: TRBD1
j_call: TRBJ1-1

cdr3_aa: CASSFGVETQYF
cdr3_nt: TGTGCCAGCAGCTTTGGGGTGGAGACCCAGTACTTC
clone_size: NA
v_call: TRBV5-6
d_call: NA
j_call: TRBJ2-5

cdr3_aa: CASSPEGRPSTDTQYF
cdr3_nt: TGCGCCAGCAGTCCCGAGGGCCGCCCGAGCACAGATACGCAGTATTTT
clone_size: NA
v_call: TRBV23-1
d_call: NA
j_call: TRBJ2-3

cdr3_aa: CASSTGLGETQYF
cdr3_nt: TGTGCCAGTAGTACAGGTCTGGGGGAGACCCAGTACTTC
clone_size: NA
v_call: TRBV19
d_call: NA
j_call: TRBJ2-5

cdr3_aa: CAWKMDRGQVRDSPLHF
cdr3_nt: TGTGCCTGGAAAATGGACAGGGGGCAAGTTAGGGATTCACCCCTCCACTTT
clone_size: once
v_call: TRBV30
d_call: TRBD1
j_call: TRBJ1-6

cdr3_aa: CASSEWASGGLYTDTQYF
cdr3_nt: TGCGCCAGCAGTGAGTGGGCTAGCGGGGGCCTTTACACAGATACGCAGTATTTT
clone_size: NA
v_call: TRBV10-2
d_call: TRBD2
j_call: TRBJ2-3

cdr3_aa: CASSKEDKDNSPLHF
cdr3_nt: TGCGCCAGCAGTAAGGAGGATAAGGATAATTCACCCCTCCACTTT
clone_size: NA
v_call: TRBV5-1
d_call: NA
j_call: TRBJ1-6

cdr3_aa: CASSLGGRGEVIF
cdr3_nt: TGTGCCAGCAGCTTAGGGGGACGGGGGGAGGTGATCTTC
clone_size: NA
v_call: TRBV7-2
d_call: TRBD2
j_call: TRBJ2-1

cdr3_aa: CASSPSGHGMNTGELFF
cdr3_nt: TGTGCCAGCAGTCCAAGCGGACACGGAATGAACACCGGGGAGCTGTTTTTT
clone_size: NA
v_call: TRBV6-2/TRBV6-3
d_call: NA
j_call: TRBJ2-2

cdr3_aa: CASSPRTGASNQPQHF
cdr3_nt: TGTGCCAGCAGCCCGAGGACAGGGGCTAGCAATCAGCCCCAGCATTTT
clone_size: NA
v_call: TRBV7-2
d_call: TRBD1
j_call: TRBJ1-5

cdr3_aa: CASSLVQGASEQYF
cdr3_nt: TGTGCCAGCAGCTTAGTCCAGGGGGCGAGTGAGCAGTACTTC
clone_size: NA
v_call: TRBV11-1
d_call: TRBD1
j_call: TRBJ2-7

cdr3_aa: CASSERLPDTGNTIYF
cdr3_nt: TGTGCCAGCAGCGAACGGCTCCCAGACACTGGAAACACCATATATTTT
clone_size: NA
v_call: TRBV14
d_call: NA
j_call: TRBJ1-3

cdr3_aa: CASSPEGGDTEAFF
cdr3_nt: TGTGCCAGCTCACCGGAGGGGGGGGACACTGAAGCTTTCTTT
clone_size: NA
v_call: TRBV18
d_call: NA
j_call: TRBJ1-1

cdr3_aa: CASSPGTGKDYGYTF
cdr3_nt: TGTGCCAGCAGCCCCGGGACAGGGAAGGACTATGGCTACACCTTC
clone_size: NA
v_call: TRBV3-1/TRBV3-2
d_call: TRBD1
j_call: TRBJ1-2

cdr3_aa: CASSSPGGYSSPLHF
cdr3_nt: TGTGCCAGCAGTTCGCCTGGAGGGTATAGTTCACCCCTCCACTTT
clone_size: NA
v_call: TRBV27
d_call: NA
j_call: TRBJ1-6

cdr3_aa: CASSYDRAEKLFF
cdr3_nt: TGTGCCAGCAGTTACGACAGGGCGGAGAAACTGTTTTTT
clone_size: NA
v_call: TRBV27
d_call: TRBD1
j_call: TRBJ1-4

cdr3_aa: CASSVAGPRDTQYF
cdr3_nt: TGTGCCAGCAGCGTAGCGGGGCCTCGGGATACGCAGTATTTT
clone_size: NA
v_call: TRBV9
d_call: NA
j_call: TRBJ2-3

cdr3_aa: CASSFVDGGAYEQYF
cdr3_nt: TGTGCCAGCAGCTTTGTTGACGGGGGGGCCTACGAGCAGTACTTC
clone_size: NA
v_call: TRBV5-8
d_call: TRBD2
j_call: TRBJ2-7

cdr3_aa: CASSNQGRGSQPQHF
cdr3_nt: TGTGCCAGCAGTAACCAAGGGAGGGGTAGCCAGCCCCAGCATTTT
clone_size: NA
v_call: TRBV6-6
d_call: NA
j_call: TRBJ1-5

cdr3_aa: CASSLGAAGRNEQYF
cdr3_nt: TGTGCCAGTAGTCTAGGGGCAGCAGGAAGGAACGAGCAGTACTTC
clone_size: NA
v_call: TRBV19
d_call: NA
j_call: TRBJ2-7

cdr3_aa: CASSPIKVTEAFF
cdr3_nt: TGTGCCAGCAGCCCCATCAAGGTAACTGAAGCTTTCTTT
clone_size: NA
v_call: TRBV11-2
d_call: NA
j_call: TRBJ1-1

cdr3_aa: CASSPLGGSSYNSPLHF
cdr3_nt: TGTGCCAGCAGCCCGCTGGGTGGGAGCTCCTATAATTCACCCCTCCACTTT
clone_size: NA
v_call: TRBV11-2
d_call: NA
j_call: TRBJ1-6

cdr3_aa: CSVLEPPSYTF
cdr3_nt: TGCAGCGTCCTCGAACCTCCAAGCTACACCTTC
clone_size: NA
v_call: TRBV29-1
d_call: NA
j_call: TRBJ1-2

cdr3_aa: CASSLMGQERGYGYTF
cdr3_nt: TGTGCCAGCAGCTTAATGGGACAGGAACGTGGGTATGGCTACACCTTC
clone_size: NA
v_call: TRBV7-8
d_call: TRBD1
j_call: TRBJ1-2

cdr3_aa: CASSSGLAGGYNEQFF
cdr3_nt: TGTGCCAGCAGCTCCGGACTAGCGGGGGGGTACAATGAGCAGTTCTTC
clone_size: once
v_call: TRBV11-3
d_call: TRBD2
j_call: TRBJ2-1

cdr3_aa: CASSLVAGYTGELFF
cdr3_nt: TGCGCCAGCAGCTTGGTGGCCGGCTACACCGGGGAGCTGTTTTTT
clone_size: NA
v_call: TRBV5-1
d_call: NA
j_call: TRBJ2-2